A single sample is the source of the 10 T cell receptor beta chains below, sequenced in a study of blood T cell repertoires in COVID-19 (dated by TCRdb to 2019 to 2021). Libraries were made using the immunoSEQ multiplex PCR assay. Not all clones reach the TCRdb copy of this immuneACCESS table, which keeps in-frame sequences only. Checked studies attribute under half of the gap to unresolved V genes and leave the rest unexplained. Recorded for this sample are approximately 250,000 clones; about 80% of them occurred a single time. Of the sample, approximately 16% is held by the ten largest clones. Input material: PBMCs or T cells enriched from blood (not recorded which). The receptors shown here come from a man in his forties who had recovered from COVID-19.

The chain combines TRBV28 with TRBJ1-2, with TRBD1 matching 10 bases. The trim removed 5 bases at V and 8 bases at J, leaving 5 bases unmatched. CDR1 is MDHEN, CDR2 SYDVKM, per germline. The CDR3 loop spans 13 amino acids. The DNA of the CDR3 is TGTGCCAGCAGTGCCGGGACAGGGGTCGGCTACACCTTC. This codes for CASSAGTGVGYTF.

The chain recombines TRBV4-3 with TRBJ1-5; D not resolved. Trimming took off 4 bases at V and 6 bases at J, with 10 bases between the two ends. CDR1 is LGHNA, CDR2 YSLEER, per germline. This CDR3 contains 13 residues. This CDR3 is CASSLEAGQPQHF. DNA of the CDR3: TGCGCCAGCAGCCTAGAGGCAGGTCAGCCCCAGCATTTT.

The CDR3 DNA follows: TGTGCCAGTACCCGGACTAGCGGGGCCGCGAACACCGGGGAGCTGTTTTTT. It is translated as CASTRTSGAANTGELFF. This chain joins TRBV19 and TRBJ2-2, with 12 bases identical to TRBD2. The germline CDR1 and CDR2 sequences are LNHDA and SQIVND (reference sequence). Trimming took 7 bases from V and 0 from J; bases not matched to a gene: 6. The CDR3 is 17 amino acids.

V gene TRBV5-5 combines with J gene TRBJ2-1; possible D gene TRBD2, 6 bases. Germline V gives CDR1 SGHKS, CDR2 YYEKEE (reference sequence). The CDR3 has 15 residues. The ends were cut back, 0 bases at V and 7 bases at J, with 14 bases in the middle. CDR3 loop: CASSLASLAPNEQFF. The DNA for the CDR3 is TGTGCCAGCAGCTTGGCTTCTCTAGCGCCTAATGAGCAGTTCTTC.

The chain recombines TRBV4-1 with TRBJ1-4, with 10 bases that match TRBD1. In germline, CDR1 is MGHRA, CDR2 YSYEKL. The ends lost 4 bases at V and 2 bases at J; junction bases unmatched: 22. CDR3 length: 22 amino acids. The CDR3 nucleotides are TGCGCCAGCAGCCCCACGCTATTACCGGGACAGGGGACCTCGGGGACTAATGAAAAACTGTTTTTT. Its translation: CASSPTLLPGQGTSGTNEKLFF.

V is TRBV19 and J is TRBJ1-3; the D is unclear. The CDR3 loop spans 16 amino acids. The V end was cut by 3 bases, the J end by 0 bases, with 12 bases between. In germline, CDR1 is LNHDA, CDR2 SQIVND (reference sequence). The CDR3: CASSIKSLGSGNTIYF. CDR3 sequence (DNA): TGTGCCAGTAGTATCAAGTCCCTAGGCTCTGGAAACACCATATATTTT.

The chain combines TRBV5-1 with TRBJ2-7, with 8 bases identical to TRBD2. Germline trimming cut 4 bases from V and 0 bases from J; bases unmatched to any gene: 9. CDR1 and CDR2 (germline): SGHRS, YFSETQ. This CDR3 region has 16 residues. The CDR3 DNA reads TGCGCCAGCAGCCCCCGAGCGGGGGCCAGCTCCTACGAGCAGTACTTC. Translation: CASSPRAGASSYEQYF.

The CDR3 sequence: CASTKGLAGGTDTQYF. The CDR3 DNA follows: TGTGCCAGCACAAAGGGACTAGCGGGTGGCACAGATACGCAGTATTTT. The chain links TRBV7-9 to TRBJ2-3, with 12 bases fitting TRBD2. The CDR3 extends over 16 amino acids. CDR1 is SEHNR, CDR2 FQNEAQ, per germline (reference sequence). The trim removed 7 bases at V and 1 base at J, leaving 6 bases unmatched.

The genes are TRBV5-1 and TRBJ1-1; 10 bases fit TRBD1. The CDR3 runs to 17 residues. With V trimmed by 2 bases and J by 5 bases, 12 bases remained unmatched. Germline V gene sequence: CDR1 SGHRS, CDR2 YFSETQ. The CDR3 protein is CASSLRQGAILGTEAFF. The CDR3 DNA is TGCGCCAGCAGCTTACGACAGGGGGCAATATTAGGGACTGAAGCTTTCTTT.

V gene TRBV5-4 combines with J gene TRBJ2-1, with TRBD2 identical over 8 bases. The germline V gene encodes CDR1 SGHNT and CDR2 YYREEE (reference sequence). The V and J ends lost 1 base and 7 bases, in that order; junction bases with no gene match: 7. This CDR3 is 15 amino acids long. The CDR3 sequence is CASSLKSGRRNEQFF. The CDR3 DNA is TGTGCCAGCAGCTTGAAAAGCGGGAGAAGGAATGAGCAGTTCTTC.